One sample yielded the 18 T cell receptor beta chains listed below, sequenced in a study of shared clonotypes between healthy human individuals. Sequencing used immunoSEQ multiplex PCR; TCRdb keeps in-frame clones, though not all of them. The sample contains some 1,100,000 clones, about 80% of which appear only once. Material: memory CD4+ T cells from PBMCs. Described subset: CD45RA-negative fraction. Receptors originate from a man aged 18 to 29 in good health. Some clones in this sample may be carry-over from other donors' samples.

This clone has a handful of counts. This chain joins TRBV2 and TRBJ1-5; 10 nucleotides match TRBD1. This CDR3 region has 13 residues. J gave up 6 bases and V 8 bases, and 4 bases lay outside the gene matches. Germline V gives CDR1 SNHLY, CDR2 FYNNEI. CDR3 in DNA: TGTGCCAGCGGGGACAGGGGATTTCAGCCCCAGCATTTT. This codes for CASGDRGFQPQHF.

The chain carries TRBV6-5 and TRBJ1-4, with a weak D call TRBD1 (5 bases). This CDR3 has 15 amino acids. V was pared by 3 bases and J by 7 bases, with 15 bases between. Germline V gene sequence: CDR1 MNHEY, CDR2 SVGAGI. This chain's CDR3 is CASSYGGARVEKLFF. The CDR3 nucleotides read TGTGCCAGCAGTTATGGTGGGGCGCGGGTTGAAAAACTGTTTTTT.

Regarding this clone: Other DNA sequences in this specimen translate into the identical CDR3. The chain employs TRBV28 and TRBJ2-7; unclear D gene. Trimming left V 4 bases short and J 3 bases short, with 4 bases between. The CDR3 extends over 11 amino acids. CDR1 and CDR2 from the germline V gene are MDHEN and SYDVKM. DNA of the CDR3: TGTGCCAGCAGTTCCCTCTACGAGCAGTACTTC. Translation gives CASSSLYEQYF. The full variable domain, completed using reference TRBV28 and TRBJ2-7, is DVKVTQSSRYLVKRTGEKVFLECVQDMDHENMFWYRQDPGLGLRLIYFSYDVKMKEKGDIPEGYSVSREKKERFSLILESASTNQTSMYLCASSSLYEQYFGPGTRLTVT.

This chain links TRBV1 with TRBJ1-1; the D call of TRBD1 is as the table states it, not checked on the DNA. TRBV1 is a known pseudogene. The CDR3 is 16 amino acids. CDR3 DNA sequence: TGCACCAGCAGCCAAGAATCGTACAGGGAGAACACTGAAGCTTTCTTT. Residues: CTSSQESYRENTEAFF.

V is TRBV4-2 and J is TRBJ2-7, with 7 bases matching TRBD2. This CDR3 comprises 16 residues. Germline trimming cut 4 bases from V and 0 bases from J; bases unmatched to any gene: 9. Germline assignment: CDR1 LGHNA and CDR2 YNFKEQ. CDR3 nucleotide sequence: TGTGCCAGCAGCCTAAATCTAGCGGCGAGCTCCTACGAGCAGTACTTC. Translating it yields CASSLNLAASSYEQYF.

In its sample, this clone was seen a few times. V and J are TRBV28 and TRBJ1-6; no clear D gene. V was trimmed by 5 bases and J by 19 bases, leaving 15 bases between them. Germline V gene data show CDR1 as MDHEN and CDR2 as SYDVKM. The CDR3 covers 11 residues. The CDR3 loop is CASSLAREVHF. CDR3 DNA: TGTGCCAGCAGTCTCGCACGGGAGGTTCACTTT.

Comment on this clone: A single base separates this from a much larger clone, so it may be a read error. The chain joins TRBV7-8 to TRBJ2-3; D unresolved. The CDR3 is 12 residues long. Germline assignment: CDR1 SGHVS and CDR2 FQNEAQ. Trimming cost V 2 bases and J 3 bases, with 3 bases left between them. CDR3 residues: CASSLRTDTQYF. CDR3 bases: TGTGCCAGCAGCTTAAGGACAGATACGCAGTATTTT.

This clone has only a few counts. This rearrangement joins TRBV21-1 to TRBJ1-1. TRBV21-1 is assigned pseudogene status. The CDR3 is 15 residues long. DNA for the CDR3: TGTGCCAGCAGCCCTCCCCAGGAGGAGGACACTGAAGCTTTCTTT. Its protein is CASSPPQEEDTEAFF.

The CDR3 DNA reads TGTGCAAGTCGGTTACCAAACCCGGGACAGAGTTACTACGAGCAGTACTTC. Translated: CASRLPNPGQSYYEQYF. The chain combines TRBV12-2 with TRBJ2-7; the table's D call, TRBD1, has no DNA check behind it. TRBV12-2 is a known pseudogene. The CDR3 runs 17 residues.

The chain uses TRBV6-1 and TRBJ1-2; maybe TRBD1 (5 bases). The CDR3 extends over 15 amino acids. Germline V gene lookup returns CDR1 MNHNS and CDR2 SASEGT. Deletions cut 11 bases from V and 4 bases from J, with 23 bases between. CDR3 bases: TGTGCCGTCGCGGGGCCGTACCGCGGGGGCTATGGCTACACCTTC. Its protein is CAVAGPYRGGYGYTF.

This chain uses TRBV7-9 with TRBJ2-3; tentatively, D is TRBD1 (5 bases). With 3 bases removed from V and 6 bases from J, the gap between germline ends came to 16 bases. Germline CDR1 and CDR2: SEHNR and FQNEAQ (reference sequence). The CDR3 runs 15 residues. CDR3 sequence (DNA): TGTGCCAGCAGCTTCTCCACCGCCAGGGTCGATACGCAGTATTTT. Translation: CASSFSTARVDTQYF.

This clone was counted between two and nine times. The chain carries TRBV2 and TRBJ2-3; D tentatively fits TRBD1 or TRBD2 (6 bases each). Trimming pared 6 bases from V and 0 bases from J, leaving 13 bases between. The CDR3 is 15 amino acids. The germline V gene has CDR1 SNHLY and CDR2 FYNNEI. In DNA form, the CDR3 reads TGTGCCAGCAGGCCCTCGGGGGCTAGCACAGATACGCAGTATTTT. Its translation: CASRPSGASTDTQYF.

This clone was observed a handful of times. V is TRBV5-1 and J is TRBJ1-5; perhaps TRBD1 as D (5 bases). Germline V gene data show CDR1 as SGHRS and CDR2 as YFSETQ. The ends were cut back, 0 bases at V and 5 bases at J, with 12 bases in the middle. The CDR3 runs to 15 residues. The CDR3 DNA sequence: TGCGCCAGCAGCTTGGGAGCATCGGGGGATCAGCCCCAGCATTTT. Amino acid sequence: CASSLGASGDQPQHF.

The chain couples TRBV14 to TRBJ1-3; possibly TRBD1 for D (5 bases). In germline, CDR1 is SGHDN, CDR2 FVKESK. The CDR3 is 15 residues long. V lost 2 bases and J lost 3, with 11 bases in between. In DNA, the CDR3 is TGTGCCAGCAGCCAAAGGGGCGCAGGTGGAAACACCATATATTTT. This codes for CASSQRGAGGNTIYF.

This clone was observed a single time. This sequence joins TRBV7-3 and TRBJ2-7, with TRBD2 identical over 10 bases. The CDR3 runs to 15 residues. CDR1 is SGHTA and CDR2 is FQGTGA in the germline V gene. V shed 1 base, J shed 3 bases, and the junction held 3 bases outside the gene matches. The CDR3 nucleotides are TGTGCCAGCAGCTTAATGGCTAGCGGGGGCTACGAGCAGTACTTC. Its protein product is CASSLMASGGYEQYF.

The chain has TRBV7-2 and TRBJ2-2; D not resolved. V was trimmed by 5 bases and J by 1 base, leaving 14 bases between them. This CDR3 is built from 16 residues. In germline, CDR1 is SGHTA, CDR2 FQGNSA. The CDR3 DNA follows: TGTGCCAGCAGCACCCAACCCCCCGGGAACACCGGGGAGCTGTTTTTT. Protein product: CASSTQPPGNTGELFF.

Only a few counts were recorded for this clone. The CDR3 bases are TGTGCCATCAGGGGCGGAGTGAATGGACAGGGCTACACCTTC. This encodes CAIRGGVNGQGYTF. The chain couples TRBV10-3 to TRBJ1-2, with D possibly matching TRBD1 (6 bases). Per the germline V gene, CDR1 is ENHRY and CDR2 is SYGVKD. The CDR3 runs to 14 residues. V was cut by 6 bases and J by 8 bases, with 19 bases left in between.

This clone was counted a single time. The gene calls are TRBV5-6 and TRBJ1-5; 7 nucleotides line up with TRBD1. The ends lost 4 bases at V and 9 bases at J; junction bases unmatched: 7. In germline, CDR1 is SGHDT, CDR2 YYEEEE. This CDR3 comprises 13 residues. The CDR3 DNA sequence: TGTGCCAGCAGCAGTACAGGGGTTTCGCCCCAGCATTTT. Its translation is CASSSTGVSPQHF.